A single TCR beta chain is shown here with its context. CDR3 length equals 14 residues. V dropped 7 bases and J dropped 5; count of bases not matched to a gene: 6. From germline, CDR1 is MDHEN and CDR2 SYDVKM. The sample originates from a study of blood T cell repertoires in COVID-19. At the level of the study: Italy, Spain and the United States were the sources of the convalescent and acute COVID-19 samples. PBMCs, B-cell-depleted T cells, or T cells provided the cDNA or gDNA that made up the material.

This table comes from immunoSEQ multiplex PCR, and its TCRdb copy is limited to in-frame clones, with some not included. The sample carries over 250,000 clones, about 89% recorded once. Seattle's enrolled individuals joined amid active infection and were then monitored longitudinally. Sequenced input: peripheral blood. The source of this sequence is a woman aged 25 to 45 with COVID-19, enrolled during active disease. V usage is TRBV28 and J usage is TRBJ1-1; 11 positions agree with TRBD1. DNA for the CDR3: TGTGCCAGCACCACGGACAGGGGGCTAACTGAAGCTTTCTTT. This sequence encodes CASTTDRGLTEAFF.